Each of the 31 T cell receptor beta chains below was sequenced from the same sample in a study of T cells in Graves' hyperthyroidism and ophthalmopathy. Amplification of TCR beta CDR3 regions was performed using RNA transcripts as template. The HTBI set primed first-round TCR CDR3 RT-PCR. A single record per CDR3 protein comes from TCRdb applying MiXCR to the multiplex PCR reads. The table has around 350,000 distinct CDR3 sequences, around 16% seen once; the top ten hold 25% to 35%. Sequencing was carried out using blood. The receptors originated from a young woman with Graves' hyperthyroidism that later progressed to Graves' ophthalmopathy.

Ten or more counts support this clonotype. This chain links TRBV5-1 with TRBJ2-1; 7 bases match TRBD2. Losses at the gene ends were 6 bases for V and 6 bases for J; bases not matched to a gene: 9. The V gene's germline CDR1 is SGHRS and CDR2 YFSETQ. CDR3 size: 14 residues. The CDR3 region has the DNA TGCGCCAGCATCCGGGACTACCAACCCAATGAGCAGTTCTTC. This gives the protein CASIRDYQPNEQFF.

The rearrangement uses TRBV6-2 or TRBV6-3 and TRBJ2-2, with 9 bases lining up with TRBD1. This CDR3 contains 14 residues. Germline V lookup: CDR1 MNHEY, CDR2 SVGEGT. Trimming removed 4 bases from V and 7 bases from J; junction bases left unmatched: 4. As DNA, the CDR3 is TGTGCCAGCAGTTCGGGACAGGGAGGCGGGGAGCTGTTTTTT. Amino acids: CASSSGQGGGELFF.

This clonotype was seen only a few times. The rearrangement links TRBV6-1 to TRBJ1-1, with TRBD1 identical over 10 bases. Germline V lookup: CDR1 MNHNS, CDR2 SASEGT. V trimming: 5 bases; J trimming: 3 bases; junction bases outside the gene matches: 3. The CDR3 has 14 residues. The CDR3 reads CASSLDRGHTEAFF. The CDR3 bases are TGTGCCAGCAGTCTTGACAGGGGGCACACTGAAGCTTTCTTT.

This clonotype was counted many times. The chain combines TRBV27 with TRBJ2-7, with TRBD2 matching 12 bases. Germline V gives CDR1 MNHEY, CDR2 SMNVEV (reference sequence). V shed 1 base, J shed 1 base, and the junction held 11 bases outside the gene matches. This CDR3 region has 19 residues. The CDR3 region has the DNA TGTGCCAGCAGTTTATGGCCCCCGGGACTAGCGGGCCTATCCTACGAGCAGTACTTC. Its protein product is CASSLWPPGLAGLSYEQYF.

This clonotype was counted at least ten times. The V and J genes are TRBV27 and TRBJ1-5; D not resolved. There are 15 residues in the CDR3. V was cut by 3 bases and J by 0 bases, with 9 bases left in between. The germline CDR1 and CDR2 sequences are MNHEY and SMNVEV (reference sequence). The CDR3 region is CASSLSGNSNQPQHF. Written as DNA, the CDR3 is TGTGCCAGCAGTTTGTCCGGGAATAGCAATCAGCCCCAGCATTTT.

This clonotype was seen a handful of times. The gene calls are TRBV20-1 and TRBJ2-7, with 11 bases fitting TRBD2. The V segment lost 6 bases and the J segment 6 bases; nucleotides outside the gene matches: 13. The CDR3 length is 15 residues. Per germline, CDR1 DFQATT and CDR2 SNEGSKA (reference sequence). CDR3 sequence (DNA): TGCAGTGCAGTTGGACTAGCGGGCGGGCGTAGCGAGCAGTACTTC. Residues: CSAVGLAGGRSEQYF.

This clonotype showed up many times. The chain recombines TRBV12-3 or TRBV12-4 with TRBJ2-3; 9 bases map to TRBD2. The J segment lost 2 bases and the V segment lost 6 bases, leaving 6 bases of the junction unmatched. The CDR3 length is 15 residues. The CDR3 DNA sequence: TGTGCCAGCAGACGACTAGCGGAGACCACAGATACGCAGTATTTT. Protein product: CASRRLAETTDTQYF.

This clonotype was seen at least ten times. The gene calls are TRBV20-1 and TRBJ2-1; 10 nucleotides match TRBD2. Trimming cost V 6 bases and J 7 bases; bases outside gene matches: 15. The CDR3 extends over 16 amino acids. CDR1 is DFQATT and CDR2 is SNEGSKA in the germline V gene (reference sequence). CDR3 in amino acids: CSASDDLAGVRNEQFF. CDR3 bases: TGCAGTGCCTCGGACGACCTAGCGGGAGTCCGAAATGAGCAGTTCTTC.

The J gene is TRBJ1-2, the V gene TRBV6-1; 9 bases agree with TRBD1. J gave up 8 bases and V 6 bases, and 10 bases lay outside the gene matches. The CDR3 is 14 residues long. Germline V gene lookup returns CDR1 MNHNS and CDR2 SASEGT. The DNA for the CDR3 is TGTGCCAGCAGCGCCACCGGGACAGGGAACGGCTACACCTTC. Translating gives CASSATGTGNGYTF.

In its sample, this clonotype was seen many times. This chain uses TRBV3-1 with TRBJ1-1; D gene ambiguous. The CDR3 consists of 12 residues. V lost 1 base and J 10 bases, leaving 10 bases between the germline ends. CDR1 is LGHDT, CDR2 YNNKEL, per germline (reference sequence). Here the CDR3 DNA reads TGTGCCAGCAGCCAAGGGGTTAAAGGAGCTTTCTTT. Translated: CASSQGVKGAFF.

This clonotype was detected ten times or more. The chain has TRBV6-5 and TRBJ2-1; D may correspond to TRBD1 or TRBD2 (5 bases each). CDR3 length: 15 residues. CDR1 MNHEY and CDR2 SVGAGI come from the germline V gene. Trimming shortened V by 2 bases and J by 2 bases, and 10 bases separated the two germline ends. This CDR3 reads CASSYGQGPYNEQFF. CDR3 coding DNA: TGTGCCAGCAGTTACGGGCAGGGACCCTACAATGAGCAGTTCTTC.

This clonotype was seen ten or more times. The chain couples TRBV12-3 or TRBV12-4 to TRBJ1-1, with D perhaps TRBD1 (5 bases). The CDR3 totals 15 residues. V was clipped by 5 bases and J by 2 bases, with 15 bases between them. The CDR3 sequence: CASSPGAGLNTEAFF. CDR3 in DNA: TGTGCCAGCAGTCCCGGGGCAGGGCTAAACACTGAAGCTTTCTTT.

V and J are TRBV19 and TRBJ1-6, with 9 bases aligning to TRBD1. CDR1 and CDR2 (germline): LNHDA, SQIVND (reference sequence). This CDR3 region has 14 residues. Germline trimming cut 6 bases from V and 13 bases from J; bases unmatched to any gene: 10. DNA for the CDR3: TGTGCCAGTAGCTCCGGACAGGGGCTGGGGCCCCTCCACTTT. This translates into CASSSGQGLGPLHF.

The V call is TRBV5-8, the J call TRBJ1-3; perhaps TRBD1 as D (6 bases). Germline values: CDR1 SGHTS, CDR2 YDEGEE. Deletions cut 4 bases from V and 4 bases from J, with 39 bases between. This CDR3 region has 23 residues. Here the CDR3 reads CASSPGMLTGSSFISIVGNTIYF. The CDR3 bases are TGTGCCAGCAGCCCCGGGATGCTAACAGGGTCTTCCTTTATTTCGATTGTCGGAAACACCATATATTTT.

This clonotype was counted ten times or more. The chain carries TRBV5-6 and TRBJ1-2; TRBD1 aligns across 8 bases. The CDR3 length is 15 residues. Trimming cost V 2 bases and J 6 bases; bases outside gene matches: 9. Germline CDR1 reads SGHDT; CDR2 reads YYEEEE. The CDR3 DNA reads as TGTGCCAGCAGCTTATACAGGGGGGCAGACCATGGCTACACCTTC. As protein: CASSLYRGADHGYTF.

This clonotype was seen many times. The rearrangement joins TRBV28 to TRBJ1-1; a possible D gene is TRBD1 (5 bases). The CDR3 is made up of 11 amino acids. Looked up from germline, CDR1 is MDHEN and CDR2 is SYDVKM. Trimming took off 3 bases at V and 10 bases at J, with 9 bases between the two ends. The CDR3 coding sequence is TGTGCCAGCAGTTTGGGAGGGACAGCTTTCTTT. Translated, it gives CASSLGGTAFF.

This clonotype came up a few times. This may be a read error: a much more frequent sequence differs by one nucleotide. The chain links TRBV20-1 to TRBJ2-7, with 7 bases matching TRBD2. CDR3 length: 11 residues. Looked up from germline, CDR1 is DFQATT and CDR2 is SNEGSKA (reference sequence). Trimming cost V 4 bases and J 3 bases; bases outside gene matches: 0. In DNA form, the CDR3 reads TGCAGTGCTAAGCGGGACTACGAGCAGTACTTC. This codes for CSAKRDYEQYF.

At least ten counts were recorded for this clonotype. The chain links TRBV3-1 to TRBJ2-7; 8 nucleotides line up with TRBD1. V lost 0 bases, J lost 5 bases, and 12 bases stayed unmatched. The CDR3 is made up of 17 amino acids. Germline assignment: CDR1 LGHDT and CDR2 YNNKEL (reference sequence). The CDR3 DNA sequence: TGTGCCAGCAGCCAAGATGCCTGGGGACAGGTGAGGAACGAGCAGTACTTC. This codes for CASSQDAWGQVRNEQYF.

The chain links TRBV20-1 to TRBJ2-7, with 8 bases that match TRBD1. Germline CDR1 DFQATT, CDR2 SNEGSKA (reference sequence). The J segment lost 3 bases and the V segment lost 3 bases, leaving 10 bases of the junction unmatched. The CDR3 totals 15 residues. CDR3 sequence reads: CSASGGQAAFYEQYF. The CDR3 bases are TGCAGTGCTAGTGGGGGACAGGCAGCTTTCTACGAGCAGTACTTC.

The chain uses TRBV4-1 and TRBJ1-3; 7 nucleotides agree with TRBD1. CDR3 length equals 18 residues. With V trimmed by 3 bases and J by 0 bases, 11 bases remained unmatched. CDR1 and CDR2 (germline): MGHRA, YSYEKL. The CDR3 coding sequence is TGCGCCAGCAGCCACCCTAAGACAGGGTCCATCTCTGGAAACACCATATATTTT. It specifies CASSHPKTGSISGNTIYF.

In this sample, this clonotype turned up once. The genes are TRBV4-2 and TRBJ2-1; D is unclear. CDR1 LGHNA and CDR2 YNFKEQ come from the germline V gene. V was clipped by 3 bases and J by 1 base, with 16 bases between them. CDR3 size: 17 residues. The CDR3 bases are TGTGCCAGCAGCCACTACGGACGAAGGGCTTCCTACAATGAGCAGTTCTTC. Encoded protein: CASSHYGRRASYNEQFF.

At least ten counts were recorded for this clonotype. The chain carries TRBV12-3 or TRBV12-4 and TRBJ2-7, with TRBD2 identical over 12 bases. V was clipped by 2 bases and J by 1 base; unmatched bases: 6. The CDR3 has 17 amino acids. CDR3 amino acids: CASSLSPLAGGSYEQYF. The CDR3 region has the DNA TGTGCCAGCAGTTTATCACCGCTAGCGGGAGGGTCCTACGAGCAGTACTTC.

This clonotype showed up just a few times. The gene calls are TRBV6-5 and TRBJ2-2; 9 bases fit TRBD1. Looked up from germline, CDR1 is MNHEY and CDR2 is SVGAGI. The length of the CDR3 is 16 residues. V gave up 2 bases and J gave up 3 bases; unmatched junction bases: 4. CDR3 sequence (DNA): TGTGCCAGCAGTTACCGGACAGGGGTTGACACCGGGGAGCTGTTTTTT. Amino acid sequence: CASSYRTGVDTGELFF.

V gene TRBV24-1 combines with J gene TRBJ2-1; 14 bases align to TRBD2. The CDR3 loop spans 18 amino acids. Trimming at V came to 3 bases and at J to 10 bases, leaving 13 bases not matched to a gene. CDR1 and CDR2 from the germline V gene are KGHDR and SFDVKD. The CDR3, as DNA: TGTGCCACCAGTGATAATACATCACCGGGACTAGCGGGAGAGGAGCAGTTCTTC. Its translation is CATSDNTSPGLAGEEQFF.

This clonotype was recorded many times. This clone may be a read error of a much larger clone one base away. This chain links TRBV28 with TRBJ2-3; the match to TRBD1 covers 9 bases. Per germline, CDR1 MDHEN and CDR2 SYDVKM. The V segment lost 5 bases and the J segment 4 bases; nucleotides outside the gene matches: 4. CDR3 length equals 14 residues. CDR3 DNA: TGTGCCAGCAGTCGGGACAGGGACCCAGATACGCAGTATTTT. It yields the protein CASSRDRDPDTQYF.

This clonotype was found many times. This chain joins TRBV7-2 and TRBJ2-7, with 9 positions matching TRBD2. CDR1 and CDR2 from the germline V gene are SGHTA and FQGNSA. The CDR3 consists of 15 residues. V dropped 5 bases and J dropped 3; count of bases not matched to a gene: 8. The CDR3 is CASSPRVAGDYEQYF. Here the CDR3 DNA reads TGTGCCAGCAGCCCGAGGGTAGCGGGGGACTACGAGCAGTACTTC.

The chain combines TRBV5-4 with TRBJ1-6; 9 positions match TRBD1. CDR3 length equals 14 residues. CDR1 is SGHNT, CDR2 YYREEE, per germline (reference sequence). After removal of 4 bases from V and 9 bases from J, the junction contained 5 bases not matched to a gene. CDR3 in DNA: TGTGCCAGCAGCCCAGGGACAGGGTTTTCACCCCTCCACTTT. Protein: CASSPGTGFSPLHF.

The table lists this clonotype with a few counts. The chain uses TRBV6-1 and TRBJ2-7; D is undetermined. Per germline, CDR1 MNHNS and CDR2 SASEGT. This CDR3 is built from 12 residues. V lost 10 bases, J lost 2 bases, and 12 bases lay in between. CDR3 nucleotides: TGTGCCATAATGAGGTATACCTACGAGCAGTACTTC. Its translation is CAIMRYTYEQYF.

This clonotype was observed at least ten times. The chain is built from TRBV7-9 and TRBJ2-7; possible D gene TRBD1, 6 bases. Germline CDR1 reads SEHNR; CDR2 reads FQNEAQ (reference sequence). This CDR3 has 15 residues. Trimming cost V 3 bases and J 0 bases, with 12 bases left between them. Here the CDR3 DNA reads TGTGCCAGCAGCTTGGGGGCAACCCTCTCCTACGAGCAGTACTTC. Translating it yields CASSLGATLSYEQYF.

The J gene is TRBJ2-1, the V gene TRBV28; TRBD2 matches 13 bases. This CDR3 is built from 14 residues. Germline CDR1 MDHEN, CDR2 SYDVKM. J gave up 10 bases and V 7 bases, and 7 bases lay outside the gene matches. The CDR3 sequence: CASITRGLAGEQFF. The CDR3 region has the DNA TGTGCCAGCATCACAAGGGGACTAGCGGGGGAGCAGTTCTTC.

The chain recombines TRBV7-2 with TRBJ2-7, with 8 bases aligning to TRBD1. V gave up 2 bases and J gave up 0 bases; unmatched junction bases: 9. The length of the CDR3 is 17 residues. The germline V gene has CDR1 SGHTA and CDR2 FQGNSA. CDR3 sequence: CASSLITGQVVSYEQYF. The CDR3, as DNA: TGTGCCAGCAGCTTAATAACGGGACAGGTTGTCTCCTACGAGCAGTACTTC.